One and the same sample provided the 10 T cell receptor beta chains below, sequenced in a study of T-cell memory formation after mild COVID-19. TCRdb fed the 5' RACE reads into MiXCR, producing one record per CDR3 protein. Of hundreds of thousands of distinct CDR3 sequences listed, about 15% are singletons. The specimen was PBMCs or a T cell subset sorted from them (not recorded which). The receptors here all came from a man aged 18 to 29 who had mild COVID-19 (a few samples of this study predate the infection). Cell type and time point are not known.

This clonotype came up a few times. The gene calls are TRBV20-1 and TRBJ2-7, with no clear D. Germline CDR1 DFQATT, CDR2 SNEGSKA (reference sequence). This CDR3 is 11 amino acids long. The V end lost 3 bases, the J end lost 4 bases, and 7 bases lay between the germline ends. In nucleotides, the CDR3 is TGCAGTGCTAGTAAGCAGTACGAGCAGTACGTC. It encodes CSASKQYEQYV.

The gene calls are TRBV10-2 and TRBJ1-2; D gene uncertain. Between the trimmed V and J ends, which lost 8 bases and 2 bases, there was a span of 3 bases. CDR3 length equals 10 residues. The V gene's germline CDR1 is WSHSY and CDR2 SAAADI. The CDR3 sequence is CASANYGYTF. As DNA, the CDR3 is TGCGCCAGCGCCAACTATGGCTACACCTTC.

This chain connects TRBV11-2 to TRBJ2-1; D uncertain. Germline V gives CDR1 SGHAT, CDR2 FQNNGV. The V and J ends lost 5 bases and 9 bases respectively, with 26 bases between them. This CDR3 is 17 amino acids long. The CDR3, as DNA: TGTGCCAGCAGCCCGCGGTTGGTTACATTGTCAATTGGTGAGCAGTTCTTC. Encoded protein: CASSPRLVTLSIGEQFF.

The V gene is TRBV20-1, the J gene TRBJ2-2; D uncertain. From germline, CDR1 is DFQATT and CDR2 SNEGSKA (reference sequence). V gave up 7 bases and J gave up 0 bases, with 9 bases separating them. The CDR3 is 13 residues long. The CDR3 nucleotides read TGCAGTGGGGCCCTCTCGAACACCGGGGAGCTGTTTTTT. This translates into CSGALSNTGELFF.

This clonotype was found many times. V is TRBV19 and J is TRBJ2-3, with D maybe TRBD2 (5 bases). The CDR3 is made up of 12 amino acids. The V and J ends lost 8 bases and 6 bases respectively, with 12 bases between them. Germline V gene sequence: CDR1 LNHDA, CDR2 SQIVND (reference sequence). CDR3 DNA sequence: TGTGCCAGTGGAATGAGGGTCGATACGCAGTATTTT. Protein: CASGMRVDTQYF.

The chain is built from TRBV5-1 and TRBJ1-1, with D possibly being TRBD1 (5 bases). The CDR3 is made up of 13 amino acids. V was pared by 0 bases and J by 11 bases, with 14 bases between. Germline loops: CDR1 SGHRS, CDR2 YFSETQ. The CDR3 spells CASSLATRGRAFF. The CDR3 DNA is TGCGCCAGCAGCTTGGCGACAAGGGGACGCGCTTTCTTT.

The rearrangement joins TRBV11-2 to TRBJ1-1; D is perhaps TRBD1 (6 bases). The CDR3 consists of 13 residues. Deletions cut 8 bases from V and 5 bases from J, with 15 bases between. Germline V gene lookup returns CDR1 SGHAT and CDR2 FQNNGV. The CDR3 nucleotides are TGTGCCAGCGTCAGGGGCCTCGGGACTGAAGCTTTCTTT. Its translation is CASVRGLGTEAFF. Drawing the rest from reference TRBV11-2 and TRBJ1-1, the complete variable domain is EAGVAQSPRYKIIEKRQSVAFWCNPISGHATLYWYQQILGQGPKLLIQFQNNGVVDDSQLPKDRFSAERLKGVDSTLKIQPAKLEDSAVYLCASVRGLGTEAFFGQGTRLTVV.

CDR3 sequence (DNA): TGCAGTGCACAGACCCACTCCTACAATGAGCAGTTCTTC. Its translation is CSAQTHSYNEQFF. This chain joins TRBV20-1 and TRBJ2-1; no clear D gene. This CDR3 is built from 13 residues. Germline V gene lookup returns CDR1 DFQATT and CDR2 SNEGSKA (reference sequence). The V gene lost 6 bases and the J gene lost 0 bases, with 9 bases spanning the gap.

This sequence joins TRBV7-3 and TRBJ2-6; perhaps D is TRBD1 or TRBD2 (6 bases each). The germline V and J ends were trimmed by 4 bases and 0 bases, with 13 bases remaining between them. Germline V gives CDR1 SGHTA, CDR2 FQGTGA. CDR3 size: 17 residues. CDR3 bases: TGTGCCAGCAGCTCCGGGGGCCCTAGCTCTGGGGCCAACGTCCTGACTTTC. Protein: CASSSGGPSSGANVLTF.

This clonotype occurred a few times. The V call is TRBV5-1, the J call TRBJ2-1, with TRBD1 as a possible D gene (7 bases). The CDR3 contains 13 residues. V lost 4 bases and J 4 bases, leaving 9 bases between the germline ends. CDR1 and CDR2 (germline): SGHRS, YFSETQ. In DNA, the CDR3 is TGCGCCAGCAGCGCGGGACAGTACAATGAGCAGTTCTTC. Translating gives CASSAGQYNEQFF.